The next 20 T cell receptor beta chains were all read from a single sample in a study of blood T cell repertoires in COVID-19. Produced via immunoSEQ multiplex PCR; TCRdb's table is partial and in-frame only. The table records roughly 130,000 clones, more than 75% of them present only once. The source material was peripheral blood. The source is a woman aged 55-70 years with acute or convalescent COVID-19.

The table lists this clone with a count of one. The chain joins TRBV21-1 to TRBJ1-1; TRBD1, the D gene given by the table, was not confirmed from the DNA. TRBV21-1 is reported as a pseudogene. CDR3 length: 16 residues. The CDR3 nucleotides are TGTGCCAGCAGCCGGCAGGGGGCACTTATGAACACTGAAGCTTTCTTT. Its protein is CASSRQGALMNTEAFF.

V is TRBV7-9 and J is TRBJ1-4; weak D call: TRBD1 (5 bases). Germline loops: CDR1 SEHNR, CDR2 FQNEAQ (reference sequence). Trimming took 1 base from V and 0 from J, leaving 6 bases between them. The CDR3 contains 15 residues. The CDR3 bases are TGTGCCAGCAGCTTAGAAGGGGCAACTAATGAAAAACTGTTTTTT. Protein sequence: CASSLEGATNEKLFF.

V is TRBV5-6 and J is TRBJ1-2, with 7 bases fitting TRBD1. V was pared by 0 bases and J by 5 bases, with 10 bases of the junction left unmatched. This CDR3 spans 16 amino acids. Germline CDR1 reads SGHDT; CDR2 reads YYEEEE. CDR3 sequence reads: CASSLVAGGKVYGYTF. The CDR3, as DNA: TGTGCCAGCAGCTTGGTGGCAGGGGGAAAGGTATATGGCTACACCTTC.

The J gene is TRBJ1-1, the V gene TRBV5-8, with D unresolved. The ends were cut back, 0 bases at V and 8 bases at J, with 8 bases in the middle. This CDR3 is built from 12 residues. Germline lookup yields CDR1 SGHTS and CDR2 YDEGEE. The CDR3 protein is CASSLAVREAFF. The CDR3 coding sequence is TGTGCCAGCAGCTTGGCGGTCAGGGAAGCTTTCTTT.

The chain carries TRBV6-2 or TRBV6-3 and TRBJ1-2; 10 bases fit TRBD1. J gave up 4 bases and V 4 bases, and 3 bases lay outside the gene matches. The CDR3 has 14 amino acids. Looked up from germline, CDR1 is MNHEY and CDR2 is SVGEGT. The CDR3 DNA is TGTGCCAGCAGTTCCGGGACAGGGGCCTATGGCTACACCTTC. Translated, it gives CASSSGTGAYGYTF.

The rearrangement uses TRBV7-3 and TRBJ2-5; the match to TRBD1 covers 7 bases. CDR1 and CDR2 (germline): SGHTA, FQGTGA. The CDR3 sequence is 14 residues long. V lost 4 bases to trimming and J lost 5 bases; unmatched junction nucleotides: 7. CDR3 nucleotides: TGTGCCAGCAGCTCGAACAGGGGTTCTGAGACCCAGTACTTC. Encoded protein: CASSSNRGSETQYF.

The gene calls are TRBV7-8 and TRBJ2-5, with D possibly matching TRBD1 (6 bases). CDR3 length: 14 amino acids. Germline loops: CDR1 SGHVS, CDR2 FQNEAQ. V dropped 2 bases and J dropped 5 bases, with 12 bases sitting between them. In nucleotides, the CDR3 is TGTGCCAGCAGCTTAATCACAGGGTCGGAGACCCAGTACTTC. It translates to CASSLITGSETQYF.

The chain combines TRBV19 with TRBJ2-7, with D possibly matching TRBD1 (6 bases). This CDR3 region has 14 residues. The V and J ends lost 4 bases and 2 bases respectively, with 12 bases between them. CDR1 LNHDA and CDR2 SQIVND come from the germline V gene (reference sequence). Written as DNA, the CDR3 is TGTGCCAGTAGTAGTACAGGGACCACCTACGAGCAGTACGTC. Amino acid sequence: CASSSTGTTYEQYV.

This clone occurred a few times. The chain links TRBV12-3 or TRBV12-4 to TRBJ1-2; D call uncertain. The germline V and J ends were trimmed by 3 bases and 10 bases, with 12 bases remaining between them. The CDR3 totals 12 residues. Here the CDR3 reads CASSFRGRYYTF. CDR3 bases: TGTGCCAGCAGTTTCCGTGGGAGGTACTACACCTTC.

The chain carries TRBV6-5 and TRBJ2-5; possibly TRBD1 for D (5 bases). V was trimmed by 2 bases and J by 4 bases, leaving 11 bases between them. Germline V CDR1 and CDR2: MNHEY, SVGAGI. This CDR3 is 14 amino acids long. Here the CDR3 reads CASSYKGKGETQYF. Here the CDR3 DNA reads TGTGCCAGCAGTTACAAGGGGAAGGGAGAGACCCAGTACTTC.

This rearrangement joins TRBV11-3 to TRBJ2-2; TRBD2 matches at 10 bases. This CDR3 spans 14 amino acids. The germline gives CDR1 SGHNT, CDR2 YENEEA. V was clipped by 8 bases and J by 3 bases; unmatched bases: 3. In DNA form, the CDR3 reads TGTGCCAGCCGAGCGGGAGGGGACACCGGGGAGCTGTTTTTT. It encodes CASRAGGDTGELFF. Looking up the rest from reference TRBV11-3 and TRBJ2-2 gives the full variable domain: EAGVVQSPRYKIIEKKQPVAFWCNPISGHNTLYWYLQNLGQGPELLIRYENEEAVDDSQLPKDRFSAERLKGVDSTLKIQPAELGDSAVYLCASRAGGDTGELFFGEGSRLTVL.

This clone occurred once. The chain has TRBV2 and TRBJ1-6; D uncertain. Germline V gene sequence: CDR1 SNHLY, CDR2 FYNNEI. This CDR3 spans 13 amino acids. V shed 7 bases and J shed 10 bases, with 14 bases lying between them. This chain's CDR3 is CASNGGIISPLHF. CDR3 nucleotides: TGTGCCAGCAATGGAGGGATTATCTCACCCCTCCACTTT.

V usage is TRBV5-4 and J usage is TRBJ2-1; TRBD1 matches at 8 bases. Germline CDR1 reads SGHNT; CDR2 reads YYREEE (reference sequence). With 1 base clipped from V and 3 bases from J, the junction kept 3 bases outside the gene matches. The CDR3 is 15 amino acids. CDR3 loop: CASSLNGQGYNEQFF. CDR3 coding DNA: TGTGCCAGCAGCTTGAACGGACAGGGCTACAATGAGCAGTTCTTC.

J is TRBJ1-2 and V is TRBV7-9, with D unclear. Germline V gene sequence: CDR1 SEHNR, CDR2 FQNEAQ (reference sequence). V was shortened by 5 bases and J by 0 bases, with 7 bases between the two germline ends. The CDR3 sequence is 13 residues long. CDR3 bases: TGTGCCAGCAGCCCATCCCCTAACTATGGCTACACCTTC. Protein: CASSPSPNYGYTF.

V and J are TRBV30 and TRBJ2-1; TRBD2 matches at 10 bases. V trimming: 0 bases; J trimming: 0 bases; junction bases outside the gene matches: 2. The CDR3 consists of 16 residues. Germline V gene data show CDR1 as GTSNPN and CDR2 as SVGIG (reference sequence). The DNA for the CDR3 is TGTGCCTGGAGTGTAGCTAGCGGGAGCTCCTACAATGAGCAGTTCTTC. The encoded protein is CAWSVASGSSYNEQFF.

In this sample, this clone turned up a few times. The chain recombines TRBV7-3 with TRBJ2-3, with 8 positions matching TRBD2. The CDR3 consists of 15 residues. Germline V gene sequence: CDR1 SGHTA, CDR2 FQGTGA. Germline trimming cut 5 bases from V and 6 bases from J; bases unmatched to any gene: 10. The CDR3 is CASSVREGRTDTQYF. As DNA, the CDR3 is TGTGCCAGCAGCGTTCGGGAGGGCCGAACCGATACGCAGTATTTT.

The chain recombines TRBV5-1 with TRBJ1-2; TRBD1 matches 11 bases. Unmatched junction bases numbered 2, after V lost 0 bases and J lost 7 bases. The CDR3 sequence is 14 residues long. Germline V CDR1 and CDR2: SGHRS, YFSETQ. The CDR3 spells CASSLAGTGGGYTF. CDR3 sequence (DNA): TGCGCCAGCAGCTTGGCCGGGACAGGGGGTGGCTACACCTTC.

The chain employs TRBV28 and TRBJ1-5; 8 nucleotides agree with TRBD1. The CDR3 consists of 15 residues. Germline CDR1 is MDHEN and CDR2 is SYDVKM. V shed 2 bases, J shed 4 bases, and the junction held 4 bases outside the gene matches. The CDR3 loop is CASSLRQGFNQPQHF. The CDR3 nucleotides read TGTGCCAGCAGTTTACGACAGGGGTTTAATCAGCCCCAGCATTTT.

This clone has only a few counts. This sequence joins TRBV4-1 and TRBJ2-1; 7 bases agree with TRBD2. Looked up from germline, CDR1 is MGHRA and CDR2 is YSYEKL. CDR3 length: 16 amino acids. After removal of 3 bases from V and 8 bases from J, the junction contained 13 bases not matched to a gene. DNA for the CDR3: TGCGCCAGCAGCCAGCCTAGGGGAGGGCCTATCCATGAGCAGTTCTTC. It translates to CASSQPRGGPIHEQFF.

The chain employs TRBV6-5 and TRBJ2-7, with a weak D call TRBD1 (5 bases). Trimming shortened V by 7 bases and J by 4 bases, and 17 bases separated the two germline ends. The CDR3 totals 14 residues. Germline V gene sequence: CDR1 MNHEY, CDR2 SVGAGI. CDR3 DNA sequence: TGTGCCAGCAATCGCGGACAAGTTCGTTACGAGCAGTACGTC. It specifies CASNRGQVRYEQYV.